This T cell receptor (beta chain) was documented in a study of shared clonotypes between healthy human individuals. Findings and caveats of the study: Several donors held about 5% of naive CD4 clonotypes in common.

For this clone: The antigen remains unidentified.

Germline trimming cut 4 bases from V and 5 bases from J; bases unmatched to any gene: 11. Looked up from germline, CDR1 is SEHNR and CDR2 is FQNEAQ (reference sequence). The CDR3 has 16 residues. The method was immunoSEQ multiplex PCR; TCRdb's version includes in-frame clones alone and lacks a portion of them. This table has about 2 million clones, less than 95% appearing once. As defined, naive CD8 cells were CD45RO-negative and positively selected for CCR7, with terminally differentiated effector memory CD45RA+ cells excluded. The sample was naive CD8+ T cells sorted from blood. The chain employs TRBV7-9 and TRBJ2-5, with 9 bases matching TRBD2. The sequence was collected from a man between 18 and 35 years old in good health. The CDR3 nucleotides are TGTGCCAGCAGCTCGCAGAGCGGGAGGTTTAGGGAGACCCAGTACTTC. Protein sequence: CASSSQSGRFRETQYF. The full variable domain, completed using reference TRBV7-9 and TRBJ2-5, is DTGVSQNPRHKITKRGQNVTFRCDPISEHNRLYWYRQTLGQGPEFLTYFQNEAQLEKSRLLSDRFSAERPKGSFSTLEIQRTEQGDSAMYLCASSSQSGRFRETQYFGPGTRLLVL.